The clone carrying this T cell receptor (beta chain) was seen repeatedly, ten times or more. Its antigen remains unknown. This sample is drawn from a study of T cells after yellow fever vaccination. Study background: The SMART-Seq v4 Ultra Low Input method served to prepare the low-cell-number fractions. Study-level points and caveats: The bulk population could contribute abundant contaminating clonotypes to FACS-sorted repertoires. Booster sampling recovered most clones from primary vaccination (approximately 97% CD4, around 88% CD8). Few clonotypes appeared in both CD4 and CD8 compartments.

TCRdb fed the 5' RACE reads into MiXCR, producing one record per CDR3 protein. Of tens of thousands of distinct CDR3 sequences listed, 5.9% are singletons. The CDR3 extends over 12 amino acids. CDR1 and CDR2 from the germline V gene are SGHTA and FQGNSA. V shed 5 bases and J shed 2 bases, with 5 bases lying between them. The chain has TRBV7-2 and TRBJ2-3; D is uncertain. This TCR was recovered from a man between 18 and 29 years old who received the YFV17D yellow fever vaccine. This specimen was CD4+ T cells sorted from PBMCs, taken less than 16 days after the first yellow fever vaccination. CDR3 loop: CASSPFTDTQYF. The CDR3 DNA sequence: TGTGCCAGCAGCCCATTCACAGATACGCAGTATTTT. Full variable domain (outside the CDR3, taken from reference TRBV7-2 and TRBJ2-3): GAGVSQSPSNKVTEKGKDVELRCDPISGHTALYWYRQSLGQGLEFLIYFQGNSAPDKSGLPSDRFSAERTGGSVSTLTIQRTQQEDSAVYLCASSPFTDTQYFGPGTRLTVL.